Reported below is one TCR beta chain. Its specificity is not known. PCR was performed a second time for roughly 7 to 12 cycles using a sample-barcoded 5' primer and a J-beta primer mix. TCRdb called the 5' RACE reads again in MiXCR, with one record for every CDR3 protein. The repertoire holds roughly 800,000 distinct CDR3 sequences, with around 24% as singletons. The data derive from a study of blood T cells in healthy people across ages. Study findings and constraints: Across the age range, TCR beta diversity per million T cells fell in a roughly linear way.

Isolated per sample were at least 7 million PBMCs. Total RNA, at least 6 micrograms per sample, was extracted from PBMCs. Germline V gene lookup returns CDR1 DFQATT and CDR2 SNEGSKA (reference sequence). This CDR3 contains 15 residues. These data were likewise used in another study, on T cells of mothers and their children.

The clonotype was recovered from a boy aged 5 to 17 in good health. The chain couples TRBV20-1 to TRBJ2-5; 8 positions match TRBD1. The end of the DNA aligns better with TRBJ2-7, so the J call may be wrong. Source material: blood. The CDR3 DNA sequence: TGCAGTGCTAGATCTTTGGACAGGGTGGGGGACGAGCAGTACTTC. Its protein is CSARSLDRVGDEQYF.